This T cell receptor (beta chain) emerged from a study of T cell responses to AZD1222 COVID-19 vaccine. Germline loops: CDR1 SGHNT, CDR2 YENEEA. The CDR3 has 15 amino acids. V was cut by 2 bases and J by 0 bases, with 5 bases left in between. Sequencing used immunoSEQ multiplex PCR; TCRdb keeps in-frame clones, though not all of them. The data contain approximately 150,000 clones, around 89% of them seen just once; the ten biggest clones take up 2.2%. Findings and caveats of the study: Donors were largely white British and mainly female; clonal diversity was possibly underestimated. Following two doses of AZD1222, Spike-specific TCR breadth and depth rose.

This clone has a handful of counts. What it recognizes is unknown. The starting material was peripheral blood, obtained on day 0 of AZD1222 vaccination. The chain couples TRBV11-3 to TRBJ2-6; D gene unclear. This TCR came from an adult in good health. CDR3 coding DNA: TGTGCCAGCAGCTTACCCGGCTCTGGGGCCAACGTCCTGACTTTC. The encoded protein is CASSLPGSGANVLTF.